This T cell receptor beta chain was observed in a study of vaccination and CD4 T cells after COVID-19 (dated by TCRdb to between 2021 and 2022). About the study as a whole: SARS-CoV-2 positivity had been established in the convalescent patients by nasal swab PCR, and mild disease was recorded in several of these patients and severe disease in one. In the convalescent cohort there were six males and four females, among whom were two Hispanic individuals, seven Caucasians, two Asians and one multiracial person. Participants received two doses of either the Pfizer-BioNTech BNT162b2 vaccine (n=8) or the Moderna mRNA-1273 vaccine (n=2). Post-COVID blood samples were collected from convalescent patients a median of roughly 100 days after diagnosis, with a range of roughly 30 to 170 days. Post-vaccine blood samples were obtained a median of roughly 75 days after the second vaccine dose, with a range of roughly 14 to 241 days. The spike-specific CD4+ TCR repertoire was compared before and after mRNA vaccination in under 11 COVID-19 convalescent patients and several infection-naive healthy vaccine recipients.

Measured from the cysteine to the phenylalanine, the CDR3 is 14 residues long. The read is trimmed to its CDR3 DNA, 42 bases read in frame from base 1. Taken from the germline V gene, the CDR1 and CDR2 loops are SGHTS and YDEGEE. V is pared back by 4 bases and J by 6 bases, with 14 bases lying between the germline termini. The convalescent patients' positive SARS-CoV-2 PCR tests fell between March and December 2020, which was before the Alpha, Beta and Delta variants emerged in the United States. Ficoll-Paque Plus gradient centrifugation was used to isolate PBMCs from whole blood, and the isolated PBMCs were then either used fresh or cryopreserved at -140C. Library generation was performed with PCR. The data were produced on an Illumina iSeq 100. The authors processed their data as follows. Non-productive sequences were filtered out, and CDR3s that did not start with C, did not end with F or W, or were shorter than 7 amino acids were discarded. Levenshtein distances (stringdist) and unrooted phylogenetic trees (ape) in R version 3.6.1 were used to assess CDR3 homology. TCRdb reprocessed the public reads (quality trimming at Q25 with fastp, clone calling with MiXCR) and kept in-frame beta chains. Rows are unified per CDR3 protein, each entry keeping the most common DNA and genes. Clone size and V and J calls follow TCRdb, not the original study. The sample table contains tens of thousands of distinct CDR3 sequences; only one count was recorded for roughly 62% of them. The ten largest account for less than 1.5% of the sample.

Findings and caveats that apply to the study as a whole: The number of convalescent patients in the study was relatively small, and the study did not examine early timepoints following natural infection. Nearly all vaccine-specific clones in convalescent patients (304 of 307) were mono-reactive for SARS-CoV-2 spike rather than cross-reactive with common cold coronaviruses. In convalescent patients, a median approximately 86% of post-vaccine SARS-CoV-2-reactive clones were detected only after vaccination, and vaccine-specific priming was suggested by this finding. Although the median number of SARS-CoV-2-reactive clonotypes went up from around 20 after infection to approximately 40 after vaccination, the increase was not significant.

To note about this clonotype: Its binding antigen is unknown. No quality values exist for individual bases; no much larger clone is one base distant.

Sequences were derived from CD4+ T cells from blood, sampled before SARS-CoV-2 vaccination. This sequence was found in a human donor who had recovered from COVID-19. This chain is built from TRBV5-8 and TRBJ1-5, and perhaps TRBD1 as D gene, on 5 matching bases. The CDR3: CASSTRDWSQPQHF. The DNA sequence is TGTGCCAGCAGCACCCGGGACTGGAGTCAGCCCCAGCATTTT.